The clone carrying this TCR beta chain was recorded many times. Its specificity is not known. The sample belongs to a study of early T cells in non-severe SARS-CoV-2 infection. Turning to the study itself: With bulk RNA from unsorted whole blood as input, sequencing yielded unpaired chains. Overall study results and limits: Anti-spike CD8 responses were favored by VDJdb matching, which missed private and CD4 specificities.

Germline loops: CDR1 SGHNT, CDR2 YYREEE (reference sequence). CDR3 length equals 14 residues. V was pared by 1 base and J by 5 bases, with 12 bases between. cDNA molecules, individually, were tagged with unique molecular identifiers. MiXCR, applied by TCRdb to the 5' RACE reads, yields one record per CDR3 protein. The repertoire has some 91,000 distinct CDR3 sequences, about 10% of them found once; the top ten carry less than 5.5%. The sequence was obtained from an adult who was a healthcare worker with PCR-confirmed SARS-CoV-2 infection or an uninfected control (not recorded which). Material: whole blood, obtained at baseline. V gene TRBV5-4 combines with J gene TRBJ2-5; the D gene is possibly TRBD1 (6 bases). CDR3 region: CASSLLSGDETQYF. CDR3 nucleotide sequence: TGTGCCAGCAGCTTGTTATCAGGGGATGAGACCCAGTACTTC.